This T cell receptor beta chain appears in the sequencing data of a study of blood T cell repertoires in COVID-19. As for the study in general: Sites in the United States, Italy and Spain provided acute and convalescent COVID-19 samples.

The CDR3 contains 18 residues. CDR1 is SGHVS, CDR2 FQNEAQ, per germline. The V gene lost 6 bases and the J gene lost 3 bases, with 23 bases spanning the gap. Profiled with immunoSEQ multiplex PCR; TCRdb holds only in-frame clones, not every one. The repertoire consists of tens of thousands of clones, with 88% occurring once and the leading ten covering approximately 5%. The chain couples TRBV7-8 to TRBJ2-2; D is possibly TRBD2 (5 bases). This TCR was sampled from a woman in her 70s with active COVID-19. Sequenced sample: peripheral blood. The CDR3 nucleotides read TGTGCCAGCAGTCCCCACCCGGACCGTGGGCGGGACACCGGGGAGCTGTTTTTT. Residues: CASSPHPDRGRDTGELFF.